The T cell receptor (beta chain) under discussion was sequenced for a study of human T cells and chemical hapten exposure. Study-wide context: Upper inner arm skin measuring around 2 cm by around 2 cm received 2% DPC for sensitization.

The time point: patch test 3, about 24 weeks after DPC sensitization. Treatment: therapeutic diphenylcyclopropenone sensitization with weekly scalp DPC. The study, taken as a whole, reports: Expanded TCRs showed more large CDR3 clusters than pre-sensitization or healthy control sets.

In this sample, this clonotype turned up a few times. The antigen is not known. This CDR3 is 15 amino acids long. V gave up 4 bases and J gave up 0 bases, with 10 bases separating them. TCRdb processed the RACE reads anew with MiXCR; each CDR3 protein has one entry. The table lists 100,000 to 150,000 distinct CDR3 sequences, over 9% of them singletons. The receptor's source is a woman aged 45-60 years with alopecia areata. Some clones in this sample may be carry-over from other donors' samples. The chain employs TRBV12-3 or TRBV12-4 and TRBJ1-5, with a weak D call TRBD1 (5 bases). This specimen was whole blood, taken in connection with sensitization to the hapten diphenylcyclopropenone (DPC). The CDR3 DNA sequence: TGTGCCAGCAGTTACAGGTCTAATAGCAATCAGCCCCAGCATTTT. It is translated as CASSYRSNSNQPQHF.